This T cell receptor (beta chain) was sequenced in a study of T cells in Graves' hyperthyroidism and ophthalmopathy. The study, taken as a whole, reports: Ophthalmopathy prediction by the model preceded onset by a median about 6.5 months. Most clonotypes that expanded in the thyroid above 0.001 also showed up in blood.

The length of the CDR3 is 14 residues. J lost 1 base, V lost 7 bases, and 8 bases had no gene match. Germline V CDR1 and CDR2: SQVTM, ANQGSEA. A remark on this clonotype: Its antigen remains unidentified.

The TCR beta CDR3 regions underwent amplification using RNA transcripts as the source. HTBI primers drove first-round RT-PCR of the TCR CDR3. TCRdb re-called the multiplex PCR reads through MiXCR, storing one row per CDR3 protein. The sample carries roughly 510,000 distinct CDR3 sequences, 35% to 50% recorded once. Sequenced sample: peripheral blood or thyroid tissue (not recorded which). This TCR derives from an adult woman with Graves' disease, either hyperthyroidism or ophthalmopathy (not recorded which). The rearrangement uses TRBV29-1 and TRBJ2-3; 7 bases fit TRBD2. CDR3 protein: CSAQGLVGTDTQYF. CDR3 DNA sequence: TGCAGCGCCCAAGGACTAGTCGGCACAGATACGCAGTATTTT.